This TCR beta chain was obtained from a study of CD8 T cells in ankylosing spondylitis. This clonotype has ten or more counts. Its antigen is not identified. Quantitative 5'-RACE with molecular barcodes produced the TCR beta libraries. TCRdb used MiXCR to reprocess the 5' RACE reads, holding one entry per CDR3 protein. The table includes over 400,000 distinct CDR3 sequences, about 25% detected once. Study results and caveats: In ankylosing spondylitis patients, matched synovial fluid reportedly showed significant enrichment of disease-linked clones. Seemingly distinctive of ankylosing spondylitis blood was a TCR beta motif formed by eight highly homologous variants. Past studies reported some motif variants in reactive arthritis synovial fluid and blood. Relatively scarce in peripheral blood, disease-linked clones were CD8+.

This TCR derives from a male donor with ankylosing spondylitis. Sequencing input: blood, either unsorted or a sorted T cell fraction (not recorded which).

CDR3 loop: CASSPDWRGISYEQYF. DNA of the CDR3: TGTGCCAGCAGCCCGGACTGGAGGGGAATCTCCTACGAGCAGTACTTC. The chain has TRBV7-6 and TRBJ2-7; D possibly corresponds to TRBD2 (6 bases). Germline loops: CDR1 SGHVS, CDR2 FNYEAQ. V lost 5 bases, J lost 0 bases, and 17 bases lay in between. The CDR3 covers 16 residues.